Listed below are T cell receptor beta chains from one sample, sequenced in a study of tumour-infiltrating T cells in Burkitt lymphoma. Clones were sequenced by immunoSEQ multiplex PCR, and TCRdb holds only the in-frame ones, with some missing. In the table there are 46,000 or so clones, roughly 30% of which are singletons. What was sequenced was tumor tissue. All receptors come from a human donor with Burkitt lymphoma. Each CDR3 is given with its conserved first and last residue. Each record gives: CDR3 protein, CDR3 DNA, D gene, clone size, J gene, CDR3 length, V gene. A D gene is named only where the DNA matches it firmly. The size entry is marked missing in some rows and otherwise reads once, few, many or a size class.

cdr3_aa: CASSPGQGNYGYTF
cdr3_nt: TGTGCCAGCAGCCCAGGGCAGGGTAACTATGGCTACACCTTC
d_call: NA
clone_size: NA
j_call: TRBJ1-2
cdr3_length: 14
v_call: TRBV7-3

cdr3_aa: CASSWGQSATNEKLFF
cdr3_nt: TGTGCCAGCAGCTGGGGACAGTCTGCAACTAATGAAAAACTGTTTTTT
d_call: TRBD1
clone_size: few
j_call: TRBJ1-4
cdr3_length: 16
v_call: TRBV5-4

cdr3_aa: CASSLWGGGNRGNTIYF
cdr3_nt: TGTGCCAGCAGCTTATGGGGCGGAGGGAACCGAGGAAACACCATATATTTT
d_call: NA
clone_size: NA
j_call: TRBJ1-3
cdr3_length: 17
v_call: TRBV7-8

cdr3_aa: CASSYTGNTEAFF
cdr3_nt: TGCGCCAGCAGTTATACAGGGAACACTGAAGCTTTCTTT
d_call: NA
clone_size: NA
j_call: TRBJ1-1
cdr3_length: 13
v_call: TRBV5-1

cdr3_aa: CASSLTSGTGRVGYTF
cdr3_nt: TGTGCCAGCAGCCTTACATCCGGGACAGGGCGTGTTGGCTACACCTTC
d_call: TRBD1
clone_size: few
j_call: TRBJ1-2
cdr3_length: 16
v_call: TRBV7-9

cdr3_aa: CASTGLRGANEQYF
cdr3_nt: TGTGCCAGCACGGGTCTACGGGGGGCCAACGAGCAGTACTTC
d_call: NA
clone_size: NA
j_call: TRBJ2-7
cdr3_length: 14
v_call: TRBV2

cdr3_aa: CASSLEVAAYGYTF
cdr3_nt: TGCGCCAGCAGCTTGGAAGTGGCAGCCTATGGCTACACCTTC
d_call: NA
clone_size: few
j_call: TRBJ1-2
cdr3_length: 14
v_call: TRBV5-1

cdr3_aa: CASSFMGTQETQYF
cdr3_nt: TGTGCCAGCAGCTTTATGGGTACGCAGGAGACCCAGTACTTC
d_call: NA
clone_size: NA
j_call: TRBJ2-5
cdr3_length: 14
v_call: TRBV5-4

cdr3_aa: CASSRGSTGELFF
cdr3_nt: TGTGCCAGTAGTAGGGGGAGCACCGGGGAGCTGTTTTTT
d_call: NA
clone_size: NA
j_call: TRBJ2-2
cdr3_length: 13
v_call: TRBV19

cdr3_aa: CAIRSGTSRDEQFF
cdr3_nt: TGTGCCATCAGATCCGGGACTAGCAGGGATGAGCAGTTCTTC
d_call: TRBD2
clone_size: few
j_call: TRBJ2-1
cdr3_length: 14
v_call: TRBV10-3

cdr3_aa: CASSPQPSDTGELFF
cdr3_nt: TGTGCCAGCTCACCACAGCCCTCGGACACCGGGGAGCTGTTTTTT
d_call: NA
clone_size: NA
j_call: TRBJ2-2
cdr3_length: 15
v_call: TRBV18

cdr3_aa: CASSLPGKEQYF
cdr3_nt: TGTGCCAGCAGCTTGCCCGGTAAAGAGCAGTACTTC
d_call: NA
clone_size: few
j_call: TRBJ2-7
cdr3_length: 12
v_call: TRBV5-4

cdr3_aa: CSVGARNTQFF
cdr3_nt: TGCAGCGTTGGGGCACGAAATACGCAGTTCTTC
d_call: NA
clone_size: few
j_call: TRBJ2-1
cdr3_length: 11
v_call: TRBV29-1

cdr3_aa: CASRLNSYYNEQFF
cdr3_nt: TGTGCCAGCAGGTTGAACAGTTACTACAATGAGCAGTTCTTC
d_call: NA
clone_size: NA
j_call: TRBJ2-1
cdr3_length: 14
v_call: TRBV6-5

cdr3_aa: CASSSEGGNTIYF
cdr3_nt: TGTGCCAGCAGCAGCGAAGGTGGAAACACCATATATTTT
d_call: NA
clone_size: few
j_call: TRBJ1-3
cdr3_length: 13
v_call: TRBV9

cdr3_aa: CASSRSATANTEAFF
cdr3_nt: TGTGCCAGCAGCCGATCCGCGACAGCGAACACTGAAGCTTTCTTT
d_call: NA
clone_size: NA
j_call: TRBJ1-1
cdr3_length: 15
v_call: TRBV6-5

cdr3_aa: CASSLGGGEPQHF
cdr3_nt: TGTGCCAGCAGCTTGGGAGGGGGAGAGCCCCAGCATTTT
d_call: NA
clone_size: NA
j_call: TRBJ1-5
cdr3_length: 13
v_call: TRBV7-9

cdr3_aa: CASSRKETQYF
cdr3_nt: TGCGCCAGCAGCCGTAAAGAGACCCAGTACTTC
d_call: NA
clone_size: NA
j_call: TRBJ2-5
cdr3_length: 11
v_call: TRBV5-1

cdr3_aa: CASSSNWAGSNIQYF
cdr3_nt: TGCGCCAGCAGCTCGAACTGGGCTGGGAGCAACATTCAGTACTTC
d_call: NA
clone_size: NA
j_call: TRBJ2-4
cdr3_length: 15
v_call: TRBV5-1

cdr3_aa: CSVVRGPGYTF
cdr3_nt: TGCAGCGTTGTGAGGGGGCCTGGCTACACCTTC
d_call: TRBD1
clone_size: NA
j_call: TRBJ1-2
cdr3_length: 11
v_call: TRBV29-1

cdr3_aa: CASSLAGARMNTEAFF
cdr3_nt: TGCGCCAGCAGCTTGGCAGGGGCGAGAATGAACACTGAAGCTTTCTTT
d_call: NA
clone_size: NA
j_call: TRBJ1-1
cdr3_length: 16
v_call: TRBV5-1

cdr3_aa: CASRHSKTEAFF
cdr3_nt: TGTGCCAGCAGACACTCCAAGACTGAAGCTTTCTTT
d_call: NA
clone_size: few
j_call: TRBJ1-1
cdr3_length: 12
v_call: TRBV6-6

cdr3_aa: CASREGTGSGYGYTF
cdr3_nt: TGTGCCAGCAGGGAAGGAACAGGGTCCGGATATGGCTACACCTTC
d_call: NA
clone_size: NA
j_call: TRBJ1-2
cdr3_length: 15
v_call: TRBV9

cdr3_aa: CASSRAGGATTTDTQYF
cdr3_nt: TGCGCCAGCAGCAGAGCGGGGGGGGCCACAACCACAGATACGCAGTATTTT
d_call: TRBD2
clone_size: NA
j_call: TRBJ2-3
cdr3_length: 17
v_call: TRBV5-1

cdr3_aa: CASSYRGSSTDTQYF
cdr3_nt: TGTGCCAGCAGTTACCGCGGTTCTAGCACAGATACGCAGTATTTT
d_call: NA
clone_size: NA
j_call: TRBJ2-3
cdr3_length: 15
v_call: TRBV6-5

cdr3_aa: CASSVSQGGSSPLHF
cdr3_nt: TGTGCCAGCAGTGTTAGCCAGGGTGGTAGTTCACCCCTCCACTTT
d_call: NA
clone_size: few
j_call: TRBJ1-6
cdr3_length: 15
v_call: TRBV2

cdr3_aa: CASSLVGRGQEKLFF
cdr3_nt: TGCGCCAGCAGCTTGGTAGGCAGGGGGCAGGAAAAACTGTTTTTT
d_call: TRBD1
clone_size: few
j_call: TRBJ1-4
cdr3_length: 15
v_call: TRBV5-1

cdr3_aa: CASSGVGTDTQYF
cdr3_nt: TGTGCCAGTAGCGGGGTCGGCACAGATACGCAGTATTTT
d_call: TRBD2
clone_size: few
j_call: TRBJ2-3
cdr3_length: 13
v_call: TRBV2

cdr3_aa: CASSPGLAGADEQFF
cdr3_nt: TGCGCCAGCAGCCCGGGACTAGCGGGGGCGGATGAGCAGTTCTTC
d_call: TRBD2
clone_size: NA
j_call: TRBJ2-1
cdr3_length: 15
v_call: TRBV5-1

cdr3_aa: CASSLFRGAPNTEAFF
cdr3_nt: TGTGCCAGCAGTTTATTTCGGGGGGCCCCGAACACTGAAGCTTTCTTT
d_call: NA
clone_size: few
j_call: TRBJ1-1
cdr3_length: 16
v_call: TRBV27

cdr3_aa: CASSFRGPSTDTQYF
cdr3_nt: TGCGCCAGCAGCTTTCGGGGACCTAGCACAGATACGCAGTATTTT
d_call: NA
clone_size: NA
j_call: TRBJ2-3
cdr3_length: 15
v_call: TRBV5-1

cdr3_aa: CASSATGEGYTF
cdr3_nt: TGTGCCAGCAGCGCCACAGGGGAAGGCTACACCTTC
d_call: TRBD1
clone_size: few
j_call: TRBJ1-2
cdr3_length: 12
v_call: TRBV5-4

cdr3_aa: CASRPAVGGSYNSPLHF
cdr3_nt: TGTGCCAGCAGACCCGCGGTGGGGGGCTCCTATAATTCACCCCTCCACTTT
d_call: NA
clone_size: NA
j_call: TRBJ1-6
cdr3_length: 17
v_call: TRBV13

cdr3_aa: CASSLGLHTDTQYF
cdr3_nt: TGTGCCAGCAGCCTTGGACTCCACACAGATACGCAGTATTTT
d_call: NA
clone_size: NA
j_call: TRBJ2-3
cdr3_length: 14
v_call: TRBV11-2

cdr3_aa: CASRILEEKLFF
cdr3_nt: TGTGCCAGCCGTATATTGGAGGAAAAACTGTTTTTT
d_call: NA
clone_size: NA
j_call: TRBJ1-4
cdr3_length: 12
v_call: TRBV6-1

cdr3_aa: CASSLPGHPILANYGYTF
cdr3_nt: TGTGCCAGCAGCCTACCGGGACACCCAATTCTAGCTAACTATGGCTACACCTTC
d_call: NA
clone_size: NA
j_call: TRBJ1-2
cdr3_length: 18
v_call: TRBV5-6

cdr3_aa: CASSVSASETQYF
cdr3_nt: TGTGCCAGCAGCGTTTCGGCGTCAGAGACCCAGTACTTC
d_call: NA
clone_size: NA
j_call: TRBJ2-5
cdr3_length: 13
v_call: TRBV9

cdr3_aa: CATRGTGGYEQYF
cdr3_nt: TGTGCCACGCGGGGGACAGGGGGCTACGAGCAGTACTTC
d_call: TRBD1
clone_size: few
j_call: TRBJ2-7
cdr3_length: 13
v_call: TRBV15

cdr3_aa: CASSLQISTGRYTKAFF
cdr3_nt: TGCGCCAGCAGCTTACAAATTTCGACAGGGCGGTACACTAAAGCTTTCTTT
d_call: TRBD1
clone_size: few
j_call: TRBJ1-1
cdr3_length: 17
v_call: TRBV5-1

cdr3_aa: CARIKPDTTDTEAFF
cdr3_nt: TGTGCCAGGATTAAACCCGACACCACCGACACTGAAGCTTTCTTT
d_call: NA
clone_size: NA
j_call: TRBJ1-1
cdr3_length: 15
v_call: TRBV21-1

cdr3_aa: CASSNSQGNEKLFF
cdr3_nt: TGTGCCAGCAGCAACAGCCAGGGTAATGAAAAACTGTTTTTT
d_call: NA
clone_size: NA
j_call: TRBJ1-4
cdr3_length: 14
v_call: TRBV7-2

cdr3_aa: CASSEWGTTGELFF
cdr3_nt: TGTGCCAGCAGTGAATGGGGGACCACCGGGGAGCTGTTTTTT
d_call: NA
clone_size: NA
j_call: TRBJ2-2
cdr3_length: 14
v_call: TRBV6-1

cdr3_aa: CASSLGTVNTGELFF
cdr3_nt: TGCGCCAGCAGCCTTGGGACAGTTAACACCGGGGAGCTGTTTTTT
d_call: TRBD1
clone_size: few
j_call: TRBJ2-2
cdr3_length: 15
v_call: TRBV4-3

cdr3_aa: CASSYGLAGDQYF
cdr3_nt: TGTGCCAGCAGTTACGGGTTAGCGGGGGACCAGTACTTC
d_call: TRBD2
clone_size: NA
j_call: TRBJ2-5
cdr3_length: 13
v_call: TRBV6-5

cdr3_aa: CASSLDVASTDTQYF
cdr3_nt: TGTGCCAGCAGCTTAGATGTGGCTAGCACAGATACGCAGTATTTT
d_call: NA
clone_size: NA
j_call: TRBJ2-3
cdr3_length: 15
v_call: TRBV7-2

cdr3_aa: CATRPGGNSPLHF
cdr3_nt: TGTGCCACCCGCCCCGGGGGGAATTCACCCCTCCACTTT
d_call: NA
clone_size: few
j_call: TRBJ1-6
cdr3_length: 13
v_call: TRBV28

cdr3_aa: CASSGGGPVYGYTF
cdr3_nt: TGTGCCAGCAGCGGGGGGGGGCCCGTTTATGGCTACACCTTC
d_call: NA
clone_size: NA
j_call: TRBJ1-2
cdr3_length: 14
v_call: TRBV7-2

cdr3_aa: CASSLAGANTDTQYF
cdr3_nt: TGTGCCAGCAGCCTAGCGGGGGCCAACACAGATACGCAGTATTTT
d_call: TRBD2
clone_size: NA
j_call: TRBJ2-3
cdr3_length: 15
v_call: TRBV7-9

cdr3_aa: CASRTGAGTGELFF
cdr3_nt: TGTGCCAGTAGGACGGGGGCGGGCACCGGGGAGCTGTTTTTT
d_call: NA
clone_size: NA
j_call: TRBJ2-2
cdr3_length: 14
v_call: TRBV19

cdr3_aa: CASSLGGAGELFF
cdr3_nt: TGTGCCAGCAGCTTGGGTGGGGCCGGGGAGCTGTTTTTT
d_call: NA
clone_size: NA
j_call: TRBJ2-2
cdr3_length: 13
v_call: TRBV7-3

cdr3_aa: CASSIGMRGAATGELFF
cdr3_nt: TGTGCCAGTAGTATCGGGATGCGGGGGGCGGCCACCGGGGAGCTGTTTTTT
d_call: TRBD2
clone_size: NA
j_call: TRBJ2-2
cdr3_length: 17
v_call: TRBV19

cdr3_aa: CASRAGTTNYGYTF
cdr3_nt: TGTGCCAGCAGGGCCGGGACAACTAACTATGGCTACACCTTC
d_call: NA
clone_size: NA
j_call: TRBJ1-2
cdr3_length: 14
v_call: TRBV5-5

cdr3_aa: CASSDRLLRGALGSGANVLTF
cdr3_nt: TGCGCCAGCAGCGATCGACTGCTCCGGGGGGCTTTAGGGTCTGGGGCCAACGTCCTGACTTTC
d_call: NA
clone_size: NA
j_call: TRBJ2-6
cdr3_length: 21
v_call: TRBV4-3